This entry concerns a single T cell receptor (beta chain). Its antigen is still unknown. Sequencing used immunoSEQ multiplex PCR; TCRdb keeps in-frame clones, though not all of them. The repertoire holds about 86,000 clones, 70% to 90% seen once, with approximately 6% in the top ten. Germline V gives CDR1 MRHNA, CDR2 SNTAGT. The length of the CDR3 is 16 residues. J lost 3 bases, V lost 5 bases, and 8 bases had no gene match. The sample originates from a study of identifying expanded T cells in peripheral blood. Broader study findings: Across healthy donors, higher total template counts meant significantly greater roughly 2-week count variance.

During the collection period, no donor immune events like infections were recorded. The sequencing sample was made of blood. The chain carries TRBV6-4 and TRBJ2-1, with 9 bases lining up with TRBD1. The sequence was collected from a person aged 18 to 70 in good health. The CDR3 DNA reads TGTGCCAGCAGTAGGAGCGGACAGGGGCACTACAATGAGCAGTTCTTC. Translated: CASSRSGQGHYNEQFF.